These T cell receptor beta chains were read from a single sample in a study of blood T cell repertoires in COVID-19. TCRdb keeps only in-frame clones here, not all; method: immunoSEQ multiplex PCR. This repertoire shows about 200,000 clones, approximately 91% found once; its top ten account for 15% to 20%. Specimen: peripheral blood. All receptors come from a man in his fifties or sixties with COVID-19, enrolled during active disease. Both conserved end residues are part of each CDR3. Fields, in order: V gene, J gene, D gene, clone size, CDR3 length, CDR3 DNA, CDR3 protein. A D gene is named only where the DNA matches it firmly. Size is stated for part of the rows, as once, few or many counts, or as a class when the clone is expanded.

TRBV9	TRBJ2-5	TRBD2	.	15	TGTGCCAGCAGCGTAGGAGCGGGAGGGACAGAGACCCAGTACTTC	CASSVGAGGTETQYF
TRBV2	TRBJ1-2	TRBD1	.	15	TGTGCCAGCAGTTTAAAAGGGACAGCTAACTATGGCTACACCTTC	CASSLKGTANYGYTF
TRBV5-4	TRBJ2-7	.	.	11	TGTGCCAGCAGCTTGTCGCGCGAGCAGTACTTC	CASSLSREQYF
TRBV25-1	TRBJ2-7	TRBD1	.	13	TGTGCCAGCAGACCGACAGGGGACTACGAGCAGTACTTC	CASRPTGDYEQYF
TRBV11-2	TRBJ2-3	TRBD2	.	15	TGTGCCAGCAGCCCCCAGGGACTAGCGGAAAATACGCAGTATTTT	CASSPQGLAENTQYF
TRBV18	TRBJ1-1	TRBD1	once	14	TGTGCCAGCTCACCCGCCAGGGGGCGCACTGAAGCTTTCTTT	CASSPARGRTEAFF
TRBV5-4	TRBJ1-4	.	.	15	TGTGCCAGCAGCTTGGACGGGGCAACTAATGAAAAACTGTTTTTT	CASSLDGATNEKLFF
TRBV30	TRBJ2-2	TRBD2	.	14	TGTGCCTGGGATCGGGGGGCGAACACCGGGGAGCTGTTTTTT	CAWDRGANTGELFF
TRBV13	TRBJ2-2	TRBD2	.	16	TGTGCCAGCAGCTCCCATAGCGGGAGACGAACCGGGGAGCTGTTTTTT	CASSSHSGRRTGELFF
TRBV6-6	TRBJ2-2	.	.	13	TGTGCCAGCAGTTACGACGGGGGCGGGGAGCTGTTTTTT	CASSYDGGGELFF
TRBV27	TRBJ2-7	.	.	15	TGTGCCAGCAGGAGCCACCCAATGAGAGCCTACGAGCAGTACTTC	CASRSHPMRAYEQYF
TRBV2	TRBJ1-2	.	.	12	TGTGCCAGCGCGCCAAATCCACAGAGCTACACCTTC	CASAPNPQSYTF
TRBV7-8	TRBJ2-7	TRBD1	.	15	TGTGCCAGCAGTCGCCGGGACAGGGACCCCTACGAGCAGTACTTC	CASSRRDRDPYEQYF
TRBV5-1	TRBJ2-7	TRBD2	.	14	TGCGCCAGCAGCCCTGTCGGGGGGGTCTACGAGCAGTACTTC	CASSPVGGVYEQYF
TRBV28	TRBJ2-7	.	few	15	TGTGCCAGCAGCCCCTCCGGGGGTTGGAGCTACGAGCAGTACTTC	CASSPSGGWSYEQYF
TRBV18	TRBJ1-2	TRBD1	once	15	TGTGCCAGCTCACCAGGGACAGGGTTAAGCTATGGCTACACCTTC	CASSPGTGLSYGYTF
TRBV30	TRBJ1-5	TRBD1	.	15	TGTGCCTGGAGCGGTCCCGGGACAGGGTATCAGCCCCAGCATTTT	CAWSGPGTGYQPQHF
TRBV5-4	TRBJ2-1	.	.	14	TGTGCCAGCAGCCCCCGGGACTTCAACAATGAGCAGTTCTTC	CASSPRDFNNEQFF
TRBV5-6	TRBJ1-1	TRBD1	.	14	TGTGCCAGCAGCACAGGGGGCCTGGACACTGAAGCTTTCTTT	CASSTGGLDTEAFF